Below are 23 T cell receptor beta chains sequenced from a single sample in a study of T cell responses to AZD1222 COVID-19 vaccine. Sequenced by immunoSEQ multiplex PCR; TCRdb stores in-frame clones only, minus some. The data show over 90,000 clones, over 75% seen once. Sequences were derived from peripheral blood, sampled 28 days after the second AZD1222 dose. These receptors all stem from an adult who received the AZD1222 COVID-19 vaccine.

This chain links TRBV5-8 with TRBJ2-3, with 9 bases identical to TRBD1. Trimming removed 3 bases from V and 2 bases from J; junction bases left unmatched: 7. Germline-derived CDR1 and CDR2 are SGHTS and YDEGEE. The CDR3 is 16 amino acids. CDR3: CASSSRGTGYTDTQYF. DNA for the CDR3: TGTGCCAGCAGCTCCCGAGGGACAGGGTACACAGATACGCAGTATTTT. Supplemented by reference TRBV5-8 and TRBJ2-3, the full variable domain reads EAGVTQSPTHLIKTRGQQATLRCSPISGHTSVYWYQQALGLGLQFLLWYDEGEERNRGNFPPRFSGRQFPNYSSELNVNALELEDSALYLCASSSRGTGYTDTQYFGPGTRLTVL.

V and J are TRBV29-1 and TRBJ1-2; D uncertain. Germline V gene lookup returns CDR1 SQVTM and CDR2 ANQGSEA. CDR3 size: 12 residues. Trimming removed 6 bases from V and 2 bases from J, with 10 bases in between. This CDR3 reads CSVLTLNYGYTF. The CDR3 DNA is TGCAGCGTCCTAACCTTGAACTATGGCTACACCTTC.

The count of this clone is one. The CDR3 loop is CAWSVGGGQYF. As DNA, the CDR3 is TGTGCCTGGAGTGTAGGGGGTGGGCAGTACTTC. The chain couples TRBV30 to TRBJ2-7, with D possibly matching TRBD1 (6 bases). The CDR3 totals 11 residues. From germline, CDR1 is GTSNPN and CDR2 SVGIG (reference sequence). With 0 bases removed from V and 9 bases from J, the gap between germline ends came to 9 bases.

The chain is built from TRBV2 and TRBJ2-2; D remains ambiguous. Germline V gene sequence: CDR1 SNHLY, CDR2 FYNNEI. V dropped 4 bases and J dropped 3 bases, with 3 bases sitting between them. This CDR3 is built from 12 residues. CDR3 loop: CASSGDTGELFF. The CDR3 nucleotides are TGTGCCAGCAGTGGGGACACCGGGGAGCTGTTTTTT.

This clone was picked up a small number of times. The chain is built from TRBV6-6 and TRBJ1-1; 7 positions match TRBD1. The CDR3 spans 14 residues. J was trimmed by 2 bases and V by 7 bases; bases with no gene match: 7. Germline V gene lookup returns CDR1 MNHNY and CDR2 SVGAGI (reference sequence). The CDR3 loop reads CASNGRGRNTEAFF. The CDR3 region has the DNA TGTGCCAGCAATGGAAGGGGGCGTAACACTGAAGCTTTCTTT.

The V call is TRBV29-1, the J call TRBJ1-4; tentatively, D is TRBD1 (5 bases). The CDR3 is 13 amino acids. Germline-derived CDR1 and CDR2 are SQVTM and ANQGSEA. The V end lost 6 bases, the J end lost 5 bases, and 13 bases lay between the germline ends. The CDR3 DNA follows: TGCAGCGTGAATCCGGGGGGGAATGAAAAACTGTTTTTT. This codes for CSVNPGGNEKLFF. Full variable domain (missing parts from reference TRBV29-1 and TRBJ1-4): SAVISQKPSRDICQRGTSLTIQCQVDSQVTMMFWYRQQPGQSLTLIATANQGSEATYESGFVIDKFPISRPNLTFSTLTVSNMSPEDSSIYLCSVNPGGNEKLFFGSGTQLSVL.

This chain uses TRBV27 with TRBJ1-5; D remains ambiguous. Trimming cost V 5 bases and J 2 bases, with 10 bases left between them. The germline CDR1 and CDR2 sequences are MNHEY and SMNVEV (reference sequence). The CDR3 has 14 amino acids. The CDR3 DNA reads as TGTGCCAGCAGTCCCCGACTAGGCAATCAGCCCCAGCATTTT. Translating it yields CASSPRLGNQPQHF.

The CDR3 sequence is CASSEWTSGANTQYF. As DNA, the CDR3 is TGTGCCAGCAGTGAATGGACTAGCGGGGCAAATACGCAGTATTTT. The V and J genes are TRBV2 and TRBJ2-3; 12 nucleotides align to TRBD2. The CDR3 contains 15 residues. CDR1 is SNHLY and CDR2 is FYNNEI in the germline V gene. V lost 2 bases to trimming and J lost 7 bases; unmatched junction nucleotides: 4.

CDR3: CASSVASGARTQYF. The CDR3 DNA reads as TGTGCCAGCAGCGTAGCCAGCGGGGCCCGTACGCAGTATTTT. This chain links TRBV9 with TRBJ2-3; TRBD2 aligns across 7 bases. J lost 8 bases, V lost 0 bases, and 6 bases had no gene match. CDR3 size: 14 residues. CDR1 SGDLS and CDR2 YYNGEE come from the germline V gene.

J is TRBJ2-7 and V is TRBV7-9; no firm D call. Germline CDR1 is SEHNR and CDR2 is FQNEAQ (reference sequence). The CDR3 runs to 12 residues. Trimming took off 5 bases at V and 5 bases at J, with 10 bases between the two ends. In DNA form, the CDR3 reads TGTGCCAGCAGCCCAGAGATGGACGAGCAGTACTTC. Protein sequence: CASSPEMDEQYF.

The V call is TRBV6-5, the J call TRBJ2-5, with D hard to call. Germline V lookup: CDR1 MNHEY, CDR2 SVGAGI. The CDR3 loop spans 13 amino acids. V was pared by 10 bases and J by 5 bases, with 17 bases between. The CDR3 coding sequence is TGTGCCACTCTCTGGCTAATGGCGGAGACCCAGTACTTC. The encoded protein is CATLWLMAETQYF.

The chain couples TRBV20-1 to TRBJ2-7; D uncertain. The CDR3 contains 14 residues. Trimming removed 3 bases from V and 5 bases from J, with 17 bases in between. Germline CDR1 reads DFQATT; CDR2 reads SNEGSKA (reference sequence). CDR3 in amino acids: CSASSGLPPNEQYF. Here the CDR3 DNA reads TGCAGTGCTAGTTCTGGTCTCCCCCCAAACGAGCAGTACTTC.

The chain has TRBV27 and TRBJ1-3; TRBD1 might be the D (6 bases). The germline CDR1 and CDR2 sequences are MNHEY and SMNVEV (reference sequence). V lost 3 bases to trimming and J lost 2 bases, with 8 bases between them. CDR3 size: 14 residues. As DNA, the CDR3 is TGTGCCAGCAGTTTCGCAGGGGCTGGAAACACCATATATTTT. This sequence encodes CASSFAGAGNTIYF.

The genes are TRBV9 and TRBJ2-1; D remains unclear. V lost 0 bases to trimming and J lost 9 bases, with 10 bases between them. The CDR3 runs 13 residues. Per the germline V gene, CDR1 is SGDLS and CDR2 is YYNGEE. The CDR3 DNA follows: TGTGCCAGCAGCGTAGCTACCCAAGGTGAGCAGTTCTTC. Protein sequence: CASSVATQGEQFF.

V is TRBV5-1 and J is TRBJ2-2; tentative D call: TRBD1 (8 bases). CDR3 length: 16 amino acids. The V end lost 3 bases, the J end lost 2 bases, and 14 bases lay between the germline ends. Germline V lookup: CDR1 SGHRS, CDR2 YFSETQ. The CDR3 region is CASSSGQGLNTGELFF. For the CDR3, the DNA is TGCGCCAGCAGCTCCGGACAGGGACTAAACACCGGGGAGCTGTTTTTT.

This clone was seen a single time. The CDR3 DNA follows: TGCGCCAGCAGCCTCACCGCAAACAGGGGCCTTGATGAAGCTTTCTTT. This codes for CASSLTANRGLDEAFF. This chain links TRBV4-1 with TRBJ1-1; 7 positions agree with TRBD1. The CDR3 is 16 amino acids. Germline-derived CDR1 and CDR2 are MGHRA and YSYEKL. With V trimmed by 4 bases and J by 7 bases, 15 bases remained unmatched.

This clone is a singleton in its sample. The chain couples TRBV19 to TRBJ1-1; D is unresolved. Deletions cut 3 bases from V and 4 bases from J, with 9 bases between. This CDR3 has 13 residues. Looked up from germline, CDR1 is LNHDA and CDR2 is SQIVND (reference sequence). DNA for the CDR3: TGTGCCAGTAGTATGGTCAGCGGCACTGAAGCTTTCTTT. It codes for CASSMVSGTEAFF.

This chain connects TRBV20-1 to TRBJ2-2, with D perhaps TRBD1 or TRBD2 (5 bases each). This CDR3 comprises 15 residues. Germline-derived CDR1 and CDR2 are DFQATT and SNEGSKA (reference sequence). V was shortened by 3 bases and J by 0 bases, with 11 bases between the two germline ends. The CDR3 nucleotides read TGCAGTGCTAGTCCCGGGACGGCGAACACCGGGGAGCTGTTTTTT. Its translation: CSASPGTANTGELFF.

This clone has only a few counts. This chain uses TRBV6-5 with TRBJ1-2; D unclear. Trimming cost V 6 bases and J 4 bases, with 15 bases left between them. This CDR3 has 14 residues. The germline gives CDR1 MNHEY, CDR2 SVGAGI. The chain's CDR3 is CASRPPVGLYGYTF. DNA for the CDR3: TGTGCCAGCAGGCCGCCCGTAGGCCTCTATGGCTACACCTTC.

J is TRBJ1-2 and V is TRBV9, with 10 bases that match TRBD1. This CDR3 comprises 14 residues. V gave up 3 bases and J gave up 5 bases; unmatched junction bases: 4. Germline lookup yields CDR1 SGDLS and CDR2 YYNGEE. The chain's CDR3 is CASSAGTGEYGYTF. CDR3 DNA: TGTGCCAGCAGCGCTGGGACAGGGGAGTATGGCTACACCTTC.

The CDR3 nucleotides are TGTGCCAGCAGCCGGGGGACAGCCTCCTACGAGCAGTACTTC. Translating it yields CASSRGTASYEQYF. The V and J genes are TRBV7-9 and TRBJ2-7; perhaps TRBD1 as D (7 bases). Germline V lookup: CDR1 SEHNR, CDR2 FQNEAQ (reference sequence). V gave up 5 bases and J gave up 0 bases, with 11 bases separating them. This CDR3 has 14 amino acids.

This sequence joins TRBV9 and TRBJ1-6; D unresolved. There are 17 residues in the CDR3. The V gene's germline CDR1 is SGDLS and CDR2 YYNGEE. V was clipped by 3 bases and J by 9 bases, with 22 bases between them. Here the CDR3 DNA reads TGTGCCAGCAGCGCCCTGCCGGGGTCACAGTTAGCTTCACCCCTCCACTTT. Protein product: CASSALPGSQLASPLHF.

The chain carries TRBV27 and TRBJ1-2; D ambiguous. Germline V lookup: CDR1 MNHEY, CDR2 SMNVEV (reference sequence). The CDR3 runs to 15 residues. The germline V and J ends were trimmed by 2 bases and 4 bases, with 14 bases remaining between them. The CDR3 region is CASSLNAIPAYGYTF. The CDR3 nucleotides are TGTGCCAGCAGTTTAAACGCGATCCCTGCCTATGGCTACACCTTC.